The 13 T cell receptor beta chains below all came from one sample that was sequenced in a study of CD8 T cells in ankylosing spondylitis. TCRdb processed the 5' RACE reads anew with MiXCR; each CDR3 protein has one entry. The table has roughly 280,000 distinct CDR3 sequences, about 20% seen once. The sequenced sample consisted of blood, either unsorted or a sorted T cell fraction (not recorded which). All receptors derive from a male donor with ankylosing spondylitis or in good health (not recorded which).

The chain combines TRBV18 with TRBJ2-1, with 10 bases fitting TRBD2. Germline loops: CDR1 KGHSH, CDR2 LQKENI. This CDR3 comprises 16 residues. The ends lost 3 bases at V and 8 bases at J; junction bases unmatched: 10. The CDR3, as DNA: TGTGCCAGCTCACCCCCCGGACTAGCGGTCGTCGATGAGCAGTTCTTC. Its protein is CASSPPGLAVVDEQFF.

This clonotype has only a few counts. The rearrangement uses TRBV29-1 and TRBJ2-1; a possible D gene is TRBD1 (5 bases). From germline, CDR1 is SQVTM and CDR2 ANQGSEA. This CDR3 comprises 15 residues. The V and J ends lost 0 bases and 1 base respectively, with 10 bases between them. This CDR3 is CSVEEGQLSYNEQFF. Written as DNA, the CDR3 is TGCAGCGTTGAAGAGGGGCAGTTGTCCTACAATGAGCAGTTCTTC.

This clonotype was observed a handful of times. The chain joins TRBV12-3 or TRBV12-4 to TRBJ1-5; no reliable D call. The CDR3 is 12 residues long. V shed 3 bases and J shed 6 bases, with 6 bases lying between them. CDR3 nucleotides: TGTGCCAGCAGTTTCTCCGGTCAGCCCCAGCATTTT. Translating gives CASSFSGQPQHF.

V gene TRBV3-1 combines with J gene TRBJ1-1; D is undetermined. The CDR3 consists of 16 residues. Trimming stripped 2 bases from V and 4 bases from J, with 17 bases between. Per germline, CDR1 LGHDT and CDR2 YNNKEL (reference sequence). The CDR3 sequence: CASSQHPGGVGTEAFF. The CDR3 coding sequence is TGTGCCAGCAGCCAACACCCCGGCGGGGTCGGCACTGAAGCTTTCTTT.

This clonotype was seen a few times. The chain combines TRBV9 with TRBJ1-3, with no clear D. Germline-derived CDR1 and CDR2 are SGDLS and YYNGEE. Deletions cut 0 bases from V and 5 bases from J, with 12 bases between. There are 15 residues in the CDR3. The CDR3 nucleotides are TGTGCCAGCAGCGTAGAAGGCAGCATGAGAAACACCATATATTTT. Its protein product is CASSVEGSMRNTIYF.

The CDR3 is CSARGLAGGANTGELFF. The CDR3 bases are TGCAGTGCTAGAGGGCTAGCGGGGGGCGCGAACACCGGGGAGCTGTTTTTT. V and J are TRBV20-1 and TRBJ2-2; 11 bases line up with TRBD2. This CDR3 comprises 17 residues. With V trimmed by 1 base and J by 0 bases, 4 bases remained unmatched. The germline V gene has CDR1 DFQATT and CDR2 SNEGSKA (reference sequence).

This clonotype was seen many times. The chain carries TRBV10-1 and TRBJ2-2, with 15 bases identical to TRBD2. Germline CDR1 is WNHNN and CDR2 is SYGVQD (reference sequence). Trimming removed 2 bases from V and 1 base from J; junction bases left unmatched: 2. The CDR3 length is 18 residues. In DNA form, the CDR3 reads TGCGCCAGCAGTGAGACGGGACTAGCGGGAGGGAACACCGGGGAGCTGTTTTTT. Its protein is CASSETGLAGGNTGELFF.

V and J are TRBV10-3 and TRBJ2-1, with 12 positions matching TRBD2. Germline V gene sequence: CDR1 ENHRY, CDR2 SYGVKD. With V trimmed by 0 bases and J by 7 bases, 1 base remained unmatched. The CDR3 contains 15 residues. CDR3: CAISESTSGRNEQFF. Here the CDR3 DNA reads TGTGCCATCAGTGAGTCGACTAGCGGGAGAAATGAGCAGTTCTTC.

The gene calls are TRBV11-3 and TRBJ2-1, with TRBD1 matching 8 bases. The CDR3 totals 12 residues. CDR1 is SGHNT, CDR2 YENEEA, per germline. V gave up 6 bases and J gave up 9 bases; unmatched junction bases: 4. CDR3 protein: CASRKGTGEQFF. CDR3 nucleotide sequence: TGTGCCAGCAGGAAAGGGACAGGTGAGCAGTTCTTC.

This clonotype was counted between two and nine times. V usage is TRBV6-6 and J usage is TRBJ2-3, with D tentatively TRBD2 (6 bases). Trimming removed 5 bases at V and 7 bases at J, with 10 bases between. The CDR3 runs to 12 residues. Germline CDR1 MNHNY, CDR2 SVGAGI (reference sequence). CDR3 in DNA: TGTGCCAGCAGTCCTCGGGAGTATACGCAGTATTTT. This translates into CASSPREYTQYF.

The chain uses TRBV5-5 and TRBJ2-5; unclear D gene. Trimming stripped 4 bases from V and 5 bases from J, with 9 bases between. The CDR3 is 12 amino acids. Germline values: CDR1 SGHKS, CDR2 YYEKEE (reference sequence). This CDR3 reads CASSTYMETQYF. The CDR3 DNA reads TGTGCCAGCAGCACCTACATGGAGACCCAGTACTTC.

CDR3 amino acids: CASTLGGSYNSPLHF. The CDR3 coding sequence is TGTGCCAGCACCCTAGGGGGCTCCTATAATTCACCCCTCCACTTT. This chain uses TRBV12-3 or TRBV12-4 with TRBJ1-6; tentative D call: TRBD1 (6 bases). Trimming took off 7 bases at V and 0 bases at J, with 10 bases between the two ends. The CDR3 totals 15 residues.

This clonotype was observed many times. This chain links TRBV5-1 with TRBJ2-2; 9 bases agree with TRBD1. The CDR3 spans 15 residues. Losses at the gene ends were 9 bases for V and 3 bases for J; bases not matched to a gene: 9. CDR1 and CDR2 from the germline V gene are SGHRS and YFSETQ. CDR3 nucleotide sequence: TGCGCCACCCGCGGACAGGGGACTTACACCGGGGAGCTGTTTTTT. Its protein is CATRGQGTYTGELFF. Drawing the rest from reference TRBV5-1 and TRBJ2-2, the complete variable domain is KAGVTQTPRYLIKTRGQQVTLSCSPISGHRSVSWYQQTPGQGLQFLFEYFSETQRNKGNFPGRFSGRQFSNSRSEMNVSTLELGDSALYLCATRGQGTYTGELFFGEGSRLTVL.